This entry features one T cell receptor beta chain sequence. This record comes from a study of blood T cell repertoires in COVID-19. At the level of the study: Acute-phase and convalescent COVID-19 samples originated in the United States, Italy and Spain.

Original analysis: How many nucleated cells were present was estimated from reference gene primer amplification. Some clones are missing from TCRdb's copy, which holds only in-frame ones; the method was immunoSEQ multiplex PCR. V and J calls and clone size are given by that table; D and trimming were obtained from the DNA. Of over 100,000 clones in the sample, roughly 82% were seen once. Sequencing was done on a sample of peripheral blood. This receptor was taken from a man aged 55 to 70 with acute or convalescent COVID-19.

The chain's CDR3 is CASSSYAADTQYF. The CDR3 nucleotides read TGTGCCAGCAGCTCCTACGCCGCAGATACGCAGTATTTT. V gene TRBV7-2 combines with J gene TRBJ2-3; the D is unclear. CDR1 and CDR2 (germline): SGHTA, FQGNSA. The V end was cut by 4 bases, the J end by 4 bases, with 9 bases between. The CDR3 is made up of 13 amino acids. The full variable domain, in which reference TRBV7-2 and TRBJ2-3 provide the parts outside the CDR3, is GAGVSQSPSNKVTEKGKDVELRCDPISGHTALYWYRQSLGQGLEFLIYFQGNSAPDKSGLPSDRFSAERTGGSVSTLTIQRTQQEDSAVYLCASSSYAADTQYFGPGTRLTVL.